This T cell receptor (beta chain) was captured in a study of human T cells and chemical hapten exposure. Across the whole study: How much TCR each sample yielded varied, mostly because pooled library volumes differed slightly.

Germline CDR1 SGHAT, CDR2 FQDESV (reference sequence). This CDR3 region has 15 residues. The V end lost 4 bases, the J end lost 1 base, and 13 bases lay between the germline ends. This clonotype was counted a few times. Its target is not known. Unique molecular identifiers were attached to individual cDNA molecules during library preparation. TCRdb reanalysed the 5' RACE reads using MiXCR and keeps one entry per CDR3 protein. The table lists 95,000 to 120,000 distinct CDR3 sequences, roughly 18% of them singletons, with roughly 3.1% in the top ten. Study observations and caveats: TCRs above 1 in 1000 frequency did not change with DPC sensitization.

Sequencing started from total RNA isolated from unfractionated whole blood. The chain carries TRBV11-1 and TRBJ2-5, with D possibly being TRBD1 or TRBD2 (5 bases each). The sequence derives from a human donor in good health. The CDR3 protein is CASSSFTGTQETQYF. CDR3 DNA: TGTGCCAGCAGCTCTTTTACCGGGACCCAAGAGACCCAGTACTTC.